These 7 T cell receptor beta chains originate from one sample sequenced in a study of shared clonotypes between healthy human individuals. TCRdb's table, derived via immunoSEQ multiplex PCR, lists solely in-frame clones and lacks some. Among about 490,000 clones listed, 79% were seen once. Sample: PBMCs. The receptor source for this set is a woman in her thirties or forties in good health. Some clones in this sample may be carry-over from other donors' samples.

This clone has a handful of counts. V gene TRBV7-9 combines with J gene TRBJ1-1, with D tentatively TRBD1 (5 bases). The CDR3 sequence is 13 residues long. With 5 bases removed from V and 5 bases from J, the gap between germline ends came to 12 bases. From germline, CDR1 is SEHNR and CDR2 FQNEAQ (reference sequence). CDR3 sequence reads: CASSQHGGTEAFF. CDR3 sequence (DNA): TGTGCCAGCAGCCAGCACGGGGGTACTGAAGCTTTCTTT.

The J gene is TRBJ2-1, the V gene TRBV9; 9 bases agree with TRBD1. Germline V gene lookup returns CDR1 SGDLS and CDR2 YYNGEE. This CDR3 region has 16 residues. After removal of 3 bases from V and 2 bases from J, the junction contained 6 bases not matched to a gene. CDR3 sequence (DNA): TGTGCCAGCAGCGCGTCCGGGACAGGGACCTACAATGAGCAGTTCTTC. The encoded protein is CASSASGTGTYNEQFF. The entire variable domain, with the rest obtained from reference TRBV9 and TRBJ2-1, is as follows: DSGVTQTPKHLITATGQRVTLRCSPRSGDLSVYWYQQSLDQGLQFLIQYYNGEERAKGNILERFSAQQFPDLHSELNLSSLELGDSALYFCASSASGTGTYNEQFFGPGTRLTVL.

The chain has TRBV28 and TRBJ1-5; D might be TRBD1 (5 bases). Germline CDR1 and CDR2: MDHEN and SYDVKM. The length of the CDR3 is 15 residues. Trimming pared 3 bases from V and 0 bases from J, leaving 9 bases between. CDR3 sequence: CASSFGGFSNQPQHF. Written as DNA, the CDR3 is TGTGCCAGCAGTTTTGGGGGGTTTAGCAATCAGCCCCAGCATTTT.

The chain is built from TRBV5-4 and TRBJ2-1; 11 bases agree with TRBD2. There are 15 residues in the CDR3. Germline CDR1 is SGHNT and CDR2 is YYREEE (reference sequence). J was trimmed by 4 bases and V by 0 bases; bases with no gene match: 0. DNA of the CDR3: TGTGCCAGCAGCTTGGGACTAGCGGGGTACAATGAGCAGTTCTTC. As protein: CASSLGLAGYNEQFF.

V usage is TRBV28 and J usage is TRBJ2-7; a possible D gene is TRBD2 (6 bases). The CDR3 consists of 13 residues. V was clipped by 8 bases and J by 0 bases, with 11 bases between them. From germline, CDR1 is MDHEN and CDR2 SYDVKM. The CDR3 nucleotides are TGTGCCAGCTGGGATAGCGGCTCCTACGAGCAGTACTTC. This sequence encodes CASWDSGSYEQYF.

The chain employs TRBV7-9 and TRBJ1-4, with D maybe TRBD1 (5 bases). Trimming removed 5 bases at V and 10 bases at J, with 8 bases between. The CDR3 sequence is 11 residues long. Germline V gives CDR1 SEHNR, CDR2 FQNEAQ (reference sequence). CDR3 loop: CASSQGGKLFF. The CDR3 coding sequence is TGTGCCAGCAGCCAGGGAGGAAAACTGTTTTTT. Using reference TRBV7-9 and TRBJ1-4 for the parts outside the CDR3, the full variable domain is DTGVSQNPRHKITKRGQNVTFRCDPISEHNRLYWYRQTLGQGPEFLTYFQNEAQLEKSRLLSDRFSAERPKGSFSTLEIQRTEQGDSAMYLCASSQGGKLFFGSGTQLSVL.

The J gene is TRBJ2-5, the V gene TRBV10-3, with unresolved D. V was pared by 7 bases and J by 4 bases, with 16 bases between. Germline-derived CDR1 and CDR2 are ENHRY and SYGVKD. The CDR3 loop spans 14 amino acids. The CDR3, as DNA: TGTGCCATCACTGACAAGGTACCCTCAGAGACCCAGTACTTC. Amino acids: CAITDKVPSETQYF.